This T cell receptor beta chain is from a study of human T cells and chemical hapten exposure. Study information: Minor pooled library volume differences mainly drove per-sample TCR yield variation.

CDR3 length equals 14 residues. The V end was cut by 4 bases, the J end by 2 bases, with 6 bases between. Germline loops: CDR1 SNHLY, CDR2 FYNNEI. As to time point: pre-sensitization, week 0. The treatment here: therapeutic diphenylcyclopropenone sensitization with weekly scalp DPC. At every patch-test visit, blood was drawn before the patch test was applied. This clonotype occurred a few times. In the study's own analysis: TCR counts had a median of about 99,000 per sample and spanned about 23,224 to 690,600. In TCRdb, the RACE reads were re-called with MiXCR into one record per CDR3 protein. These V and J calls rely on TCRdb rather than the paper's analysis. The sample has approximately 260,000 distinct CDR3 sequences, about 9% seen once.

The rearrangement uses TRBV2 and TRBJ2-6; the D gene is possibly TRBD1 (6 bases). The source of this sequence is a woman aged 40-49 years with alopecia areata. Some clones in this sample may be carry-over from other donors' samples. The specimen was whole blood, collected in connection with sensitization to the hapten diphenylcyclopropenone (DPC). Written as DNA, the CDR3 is TGTGCCAGCAGTGCAGGGGCTGGGGCCAACGTCCTGACTTTC. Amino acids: CASSAGAGANVLTF.